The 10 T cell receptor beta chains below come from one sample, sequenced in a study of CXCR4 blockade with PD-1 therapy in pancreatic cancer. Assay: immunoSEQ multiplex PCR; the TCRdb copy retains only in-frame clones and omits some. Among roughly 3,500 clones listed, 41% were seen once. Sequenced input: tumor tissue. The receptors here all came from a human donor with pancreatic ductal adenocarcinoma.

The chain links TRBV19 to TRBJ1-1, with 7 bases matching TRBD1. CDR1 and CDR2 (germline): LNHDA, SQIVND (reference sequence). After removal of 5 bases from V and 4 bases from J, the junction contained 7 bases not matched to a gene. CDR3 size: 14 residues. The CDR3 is CASSATGFGTEAFF. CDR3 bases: TGTGCCAGTAGTGCGACAGGGTTCGGCACTGAAGCTTTCTTT. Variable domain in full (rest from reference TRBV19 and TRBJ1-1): DGGITQSPKYLFRKEGQNVTLSCEQNLNHDAMYWYRQDPGQGLRLIYYSQIVNDFQKGDIAEGYSVSREKKESFPLTVTSAQKNPTAFYLCASSATGFGTEAFFGQGTRLTVV.

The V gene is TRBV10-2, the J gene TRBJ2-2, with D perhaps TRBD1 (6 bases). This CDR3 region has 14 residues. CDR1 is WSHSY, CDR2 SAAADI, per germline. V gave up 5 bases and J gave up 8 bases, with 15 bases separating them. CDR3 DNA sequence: TGCGCCAGCAGTATCGAGACAGGCCGGGGGGAGCTGTTTTTT. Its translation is CASSIETGRGELFF.

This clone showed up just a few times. CDR3 sequence (DNA): TGTGCCAGCACGCGAGGGGACTCTAGCACAGATACGCAGTATTTT. The encoded protein is CASTRGDSSTDTQYF. V usage is TRBV9 and J usage is TRBJ2-3; a weak D match, TRBD2 (6 bases). The CDR3 consists of 15 residues. The V end lost 6 bases, the J end lost 0 bases, and 14 bases lay between the germline ends. Germline V CDR1 and CDR2: SGDLS, YYNGEE.

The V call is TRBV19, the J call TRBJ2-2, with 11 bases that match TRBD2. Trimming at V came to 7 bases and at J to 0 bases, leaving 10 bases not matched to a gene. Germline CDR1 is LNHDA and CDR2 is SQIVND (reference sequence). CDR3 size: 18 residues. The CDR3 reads CASKWLAGGPANTGELFF. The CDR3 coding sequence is TGTGCCAGTAAATGGCTAGCGGGGGGACCCGCGAACACCGGGGAGCTGTTTTTT.

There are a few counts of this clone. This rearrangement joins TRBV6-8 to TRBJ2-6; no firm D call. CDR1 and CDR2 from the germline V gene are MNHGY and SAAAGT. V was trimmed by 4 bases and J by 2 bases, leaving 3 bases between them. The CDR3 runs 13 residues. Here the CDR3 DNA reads TGTGCCAGCAGTTGGGCTGGGGCCAACGTCCTGACTTTC. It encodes CASSWAGANVLTF.

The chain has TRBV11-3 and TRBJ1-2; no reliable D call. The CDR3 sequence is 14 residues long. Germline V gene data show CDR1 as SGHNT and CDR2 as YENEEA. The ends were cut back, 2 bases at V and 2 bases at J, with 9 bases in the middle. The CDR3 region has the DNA TGTGCCAGCAGCTTAATAGGAGGGAACTATGGCTACACCTTC. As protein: CASSLIGGNYGYTF. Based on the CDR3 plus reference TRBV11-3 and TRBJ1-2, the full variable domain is EAGVVQSPRYKIIEKKQPVAFWCNPISGHNTLYWYLQNLGQGPELLIRYENEEAVDDSQLPKDRFSAERLKGVDSTLKIQPAELGDSAVYLCASSLIGGNYGYTFGSGTRLTVV.

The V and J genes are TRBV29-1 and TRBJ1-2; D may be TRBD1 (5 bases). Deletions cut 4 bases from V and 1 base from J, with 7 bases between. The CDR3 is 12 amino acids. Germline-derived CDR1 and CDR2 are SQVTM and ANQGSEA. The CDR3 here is CSVVGDNYGYTF. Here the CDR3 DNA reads TGCAGCGTTGTAGGGGATAACTATGGCTACACCTTC.

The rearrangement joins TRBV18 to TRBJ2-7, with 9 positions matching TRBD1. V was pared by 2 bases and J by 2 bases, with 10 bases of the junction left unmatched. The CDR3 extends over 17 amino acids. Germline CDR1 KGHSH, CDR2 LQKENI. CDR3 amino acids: CASSPSGPGQGPYEQYF. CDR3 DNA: TGTGCCAGCTCACCATCGGGCCCGGGACAGGGTCCCTACGAGCAGTACTTC.

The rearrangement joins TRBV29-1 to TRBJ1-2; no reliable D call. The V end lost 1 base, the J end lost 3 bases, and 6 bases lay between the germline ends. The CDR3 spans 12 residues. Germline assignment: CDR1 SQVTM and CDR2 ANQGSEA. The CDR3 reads CSVEASHYGYTF. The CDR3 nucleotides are TGCAGCGTTGAAGCTTCCCACTATGGCTACACCTTC. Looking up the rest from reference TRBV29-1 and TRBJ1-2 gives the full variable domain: SAVISQKPSRDICQRGTSLTIQCQVDSQVTMMFWYRQQPGQSLTLIATANQGSEATYESGFVIDKFPISRPNLTFSTLTVSNMSPEDSSIYLCSVEASHYGYTFGSGTRLTVV.

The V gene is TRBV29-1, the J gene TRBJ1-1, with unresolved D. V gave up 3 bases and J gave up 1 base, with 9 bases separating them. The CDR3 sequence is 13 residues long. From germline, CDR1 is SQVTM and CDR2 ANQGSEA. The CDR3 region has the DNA TGCAGCGTTGACCTAGGGAGGAACACTGAAGCTTTCTTT. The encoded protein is CSVDLGRNTEAFF.